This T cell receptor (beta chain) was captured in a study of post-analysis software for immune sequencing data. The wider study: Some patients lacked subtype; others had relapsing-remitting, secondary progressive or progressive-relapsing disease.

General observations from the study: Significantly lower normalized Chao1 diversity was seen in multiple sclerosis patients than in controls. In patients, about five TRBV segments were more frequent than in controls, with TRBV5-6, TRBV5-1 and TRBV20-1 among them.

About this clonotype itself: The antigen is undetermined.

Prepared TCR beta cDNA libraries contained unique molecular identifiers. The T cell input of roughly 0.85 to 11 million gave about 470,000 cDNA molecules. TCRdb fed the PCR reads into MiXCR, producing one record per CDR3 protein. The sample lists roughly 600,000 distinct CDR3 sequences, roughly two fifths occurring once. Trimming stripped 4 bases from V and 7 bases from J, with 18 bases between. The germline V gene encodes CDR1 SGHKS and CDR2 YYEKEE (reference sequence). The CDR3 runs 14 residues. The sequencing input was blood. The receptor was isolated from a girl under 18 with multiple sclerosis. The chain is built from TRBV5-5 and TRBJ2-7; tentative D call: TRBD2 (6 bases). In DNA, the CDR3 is TGTGCCAGCAGCCATCCGGGCCCCGCGGGGGAGCAGTACTTC. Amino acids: CASSHPGPAGEQYF.